The text below deals with one TCR beta chain. Its antigen is not identified. The data belong to a study of glioma-infiltrating T cells after dendritic cell vaccination. Amplification used 60 V beta primers and 13 J beta primers. Measured with immunoSEQ multiplex PCR; TCRdb has only the in-frame clones, and not every one. The sample lists roughly 62,000 clones; about 86% were seen once. Study results and caveats: The cohort had few patients with full blood and tumor sets.

Germline CDR1 and CDR2: GTSNPN and SVGIG (reference sequence). The CDR3 spans 13 residues. V dropped 5 bases and J dropped 4 bases, with 12 bases sitting between them. Documented time point: after dendritic cell vaccination, including at tumor progression/relapse. Sequences were derived from blood, sampled after dendritic cell vaccination. The sequence was collected from a human donor with glioblastoma. The V call is TRBV30, the J call TRBJ1-5; D unclear. CDR3 in amino acids: CAWLGSSNQPQHF. In DNA form, the CDR3 reads TGTGCCTGGCTCGGGTCCTCTAATCAGCCCCAGCATTTT.